This T cell receptor (beta chain) originates from a study of T cells in Graves' hyperthyroidism and ophthalmopathy. Points from the study as a whole: The model foresaw ophthalmopathy a median around 6.4 months prior to onset.

It was RNA transcripts that yielded the amplified TCR beta CDR3 regions. TCR CDR3 underwent first-round RT-PCR with the HTBI primer set. TCRdb analysed the multiplex PCR reads with MiXCR anew, one entry per CDR3 protein. Among about 560,000 distinct CDR3 sequences listed, about 43% were seen once. Of note for this clonotype: The target antigen is unknown. A much bigger clone sits one base away, suggesting this may be a read error.

Germline values: CDR1 MNHEY, CDR2 SVGAGI. CDR3 length: 14 residues. The diagnostic basis comprised clinical symptoms, serum thyroxine and TRAb, thyroid ultrasound and orbital computed tomography. This chain joins TRBV6-5 and TRBJ2-5; D unclear. The sequence was collected from a woman between 18 and 29 years old with Graves' hyperthyroidism. The sequenced sample consisted of peripheral blood or thyroid tissue (not recorded which). In nucleotides, the CDR3 is TGTGCCATCAGTTACTCTGCAAGGCAAGAGACCCAGTACTTC. As protein: CAISYSARQETQYF.